This T cell receptor (beta chain) was recovered during a study of regulatory T cells in long-lasting Graves disease. This clonotype was seen repeatedly, ten times or more. Time point here: newly diagnosed GD, antithyroid drugs for less than 3 months. The authors made the TCR library using RNA they extracted from PBMCs. It was American Thyroid Association guidelines that determined Graves' disease diagnosis. The CDR3 sequence is 15 residues long. V shed 1 base and J shed 4 bases, with 11 bases lying between them. Germline CDR1 is LGHDT and CDR2 is YNNKEL (reference sequence). Building the TCR beta libraries relied on iRepertoire HTBI primers, and CDR3 regions underwent Arm-PCR. Original methodology: Identification across samples found 62 TRBV and roughly 13 TRBJ segments. In TCRdb, the multiplex PCR reads were re-called with MiXCR into one record per CDR3 protein. The V and J calls reflect TCRdb's pipeline rather than the authors' work. The table includes some 500,000 distinct CDR3 sequences, 15% to 20% detected once.

These sequences were also reported in another study, on T cells in Graves' hyperthyroidism and ophthalmopathy. This second report adds: HTBI primers drove first-round RT-PCR of the TCR CDR3. Within blood appeared most thyroid clonotypes that had expanded above 0.001.

The V gene is TRBV3-1, the J gene TRBJ1-3; D may be TRBD1 (5 bases). The receptor's source is a woman in her forties or fifties with Graves disease. The material was peripheral blood mononuclear cells (PBMCs), obtained at new diagnosis, from a patient treated with antithyroid drugs. The chain's CDR3 is CASSQGVWGGNTIYF. CDR3 nucleotide sequence: TGTGCCAGCAGCCAAGGGGTCTGGGGCGGAAACACCATATATTTT.